This T cell receptor (beta chain) is drawn from a study of shared clonotypes between healthy human individuals. With regard to this clone: Its antigen is as yet unknown.

Overall study results and limits: Generation probability values for non-shared clonotypes were lower than those for clonotypes shared by all four donors. Rarefaction demonstrated incomplete sorted-subset sequencing despite large depth.

The CDR3 is made up of 16 amino acids. Profiling relied on immunoSEQ multiplex PCR, and the TCRdb table lists in-frame clones only, not all of them. The table includes some 1,400,000 clones, more than 95% detected once. Sequencing used naive CD4+ T cells sorted from blood. The subset here: CD45RA+ positively selected. The clonotype was recovered from a man younger than 40 in good health. The chain couples TRBV21-1 to TRBJ2-1; TRBD1 is the table's D call, not checked against the DNA. TRBV21-1 is shown as a pseudogene. The DNA of the CDR3 is TGTGCCAGCAGCAACTCGACAGGGGAATTTATCGTTGAGCAGTTCTTC. This gives the protein CASSNSTGEFIVEQFF.